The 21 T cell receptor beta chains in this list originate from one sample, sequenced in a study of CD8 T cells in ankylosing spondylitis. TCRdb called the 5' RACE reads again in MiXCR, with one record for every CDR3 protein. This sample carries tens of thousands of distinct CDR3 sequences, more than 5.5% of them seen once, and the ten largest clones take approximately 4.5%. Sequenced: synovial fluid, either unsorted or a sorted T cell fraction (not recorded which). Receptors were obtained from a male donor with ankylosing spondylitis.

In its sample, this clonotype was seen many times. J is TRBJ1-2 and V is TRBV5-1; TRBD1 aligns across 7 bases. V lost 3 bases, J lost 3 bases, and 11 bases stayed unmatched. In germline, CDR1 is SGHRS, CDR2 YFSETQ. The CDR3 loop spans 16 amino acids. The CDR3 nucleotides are TGCGCCAGCAGCTCCGGGACAGAAGAAACTTACTATGGCTACACCTTC. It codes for CASSSGTEETYYGYTF.

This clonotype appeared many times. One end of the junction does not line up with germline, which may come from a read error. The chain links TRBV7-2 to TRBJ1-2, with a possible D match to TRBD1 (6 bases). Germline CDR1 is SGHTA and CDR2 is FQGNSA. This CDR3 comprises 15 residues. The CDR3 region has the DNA TGTGCCAGCAGCTTAGTTTCAGGGGTGCGGGTACGAATCAGTTTC. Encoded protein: CASSLVSGVRVRISF.

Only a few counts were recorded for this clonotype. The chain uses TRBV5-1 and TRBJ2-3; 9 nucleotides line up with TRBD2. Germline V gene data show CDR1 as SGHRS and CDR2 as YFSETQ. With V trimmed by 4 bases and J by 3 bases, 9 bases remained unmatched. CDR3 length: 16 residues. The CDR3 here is CASSVSGSVDTDTQYF. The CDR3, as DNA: TGCGCCAGCAGCGTTAGCGGGAGCGTGGATACAGATACGCAGTATTTT.

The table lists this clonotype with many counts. CDR3 in amino acids: CASSSRTELNTEAFF. In nucleotides, the CDR3 is TGCGCCAGCAGCTCGCGGACAGAGCTGAACACTGAAGCTTTCTTT. The chain employs TRBV5-1 and TRBJ1-1; D perhaps matches TRBD1 (6 bases). CDR1 and CDR2 from the germline V gene are SGHRS and YFSETQ. Trimming cost V 3 bases and J 0 bases, with 12 bases left between them. There are 15 residues in the CDR3.

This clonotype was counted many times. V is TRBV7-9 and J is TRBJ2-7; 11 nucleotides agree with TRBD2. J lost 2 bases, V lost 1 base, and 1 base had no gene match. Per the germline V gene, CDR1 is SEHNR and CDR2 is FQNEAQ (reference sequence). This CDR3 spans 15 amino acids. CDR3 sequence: CASSLVSGRAYEQYF. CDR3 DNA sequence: TGTGCCAGCAGCTTAGTTAGCGGGAGGGCCTACGAGCAGTACTTC. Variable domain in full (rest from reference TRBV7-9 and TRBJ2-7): DTGVSQNPRHKITKRGQNVTFRCDPISEHNRLYWYRQTLGQGPEFLTYFQNEAQLEKSRLLSDRFSAERPKGSFSTLEIQRTEQGDSAMYLCASSLVSGRAYEQYFGPGTRLTVT.

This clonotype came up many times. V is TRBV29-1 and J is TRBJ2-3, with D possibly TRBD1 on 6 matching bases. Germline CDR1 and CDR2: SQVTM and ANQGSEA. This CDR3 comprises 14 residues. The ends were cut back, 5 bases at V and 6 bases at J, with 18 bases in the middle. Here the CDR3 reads CSVNLRGLFDTQYF. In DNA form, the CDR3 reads TGCAGCGTTAACCTCAGGGGTTTATTTGATACGCAGTATTTT.

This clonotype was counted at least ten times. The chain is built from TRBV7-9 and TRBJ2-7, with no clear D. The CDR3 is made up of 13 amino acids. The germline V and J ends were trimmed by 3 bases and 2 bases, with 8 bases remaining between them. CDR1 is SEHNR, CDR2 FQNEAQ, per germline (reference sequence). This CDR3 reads CASSFFGAYEQYF. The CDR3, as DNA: TGTGCCAGCAGCTTTTTTGGTGCCTACGAGCAGTACTTC.

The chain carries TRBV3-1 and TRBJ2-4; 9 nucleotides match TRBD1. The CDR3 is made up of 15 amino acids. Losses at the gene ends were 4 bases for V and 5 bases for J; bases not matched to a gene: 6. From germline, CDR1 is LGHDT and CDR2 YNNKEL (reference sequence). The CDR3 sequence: CASSLFGQGQNIQYF. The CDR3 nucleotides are TGTGCCAGCAGCCTATTTGGACAGGGGCAAAACATTCAGTACTTC.

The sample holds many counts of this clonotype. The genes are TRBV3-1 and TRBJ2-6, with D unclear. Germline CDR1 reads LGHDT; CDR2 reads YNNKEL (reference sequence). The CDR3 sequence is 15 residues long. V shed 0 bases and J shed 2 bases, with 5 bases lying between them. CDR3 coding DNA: TGTGCCAGCAGCCAAGATAGGCCTGGGGCCAACGTCCTGACTTTC. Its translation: CASSQDRPGANVLTF. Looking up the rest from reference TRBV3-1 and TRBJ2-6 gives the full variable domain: DTAVSQTPKYLVTQMGNDKSIKCEQNLGHDTMYWYKQDSKKFLKIMFSYNNKELIINETVPNRFSPKSPDKAHLNLHINSLELGDSAVYFCASSQDRPGANVLTFGAGSRLTVL.

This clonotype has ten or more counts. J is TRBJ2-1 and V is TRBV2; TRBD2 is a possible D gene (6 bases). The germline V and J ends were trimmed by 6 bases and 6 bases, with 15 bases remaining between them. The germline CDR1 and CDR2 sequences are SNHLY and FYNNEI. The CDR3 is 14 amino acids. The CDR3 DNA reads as TGTGCCAGCAGCCTGGGTGGGACTCTCAATGAGCAGTTCTTC. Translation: CASSLGGTLNEQFF.

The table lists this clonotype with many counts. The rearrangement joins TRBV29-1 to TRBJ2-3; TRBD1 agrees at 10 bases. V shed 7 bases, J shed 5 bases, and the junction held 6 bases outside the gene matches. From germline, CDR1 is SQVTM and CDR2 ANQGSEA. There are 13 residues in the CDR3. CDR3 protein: CSASDRGIDTQYF. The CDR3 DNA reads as TGCAGCGCCTCGGACAGGGGGATAGATACGCAGTATTTT.

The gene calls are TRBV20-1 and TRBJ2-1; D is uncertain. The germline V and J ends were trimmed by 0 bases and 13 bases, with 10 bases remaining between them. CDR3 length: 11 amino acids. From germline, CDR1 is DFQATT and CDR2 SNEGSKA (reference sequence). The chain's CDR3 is CSARDGRSQFF. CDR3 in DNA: TGCAGTGCTAGAGATGGTAGGTCCCAGTTCTTC.

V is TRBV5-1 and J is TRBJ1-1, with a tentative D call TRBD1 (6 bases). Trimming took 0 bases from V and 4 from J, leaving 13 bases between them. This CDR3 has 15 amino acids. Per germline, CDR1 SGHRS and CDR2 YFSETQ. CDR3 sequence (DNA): TGCGCCAGCAGCTTGGGTTTAGGGGGAACCACTGAAGCTTTCTTT. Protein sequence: CASSLGLGGTTEAFF.

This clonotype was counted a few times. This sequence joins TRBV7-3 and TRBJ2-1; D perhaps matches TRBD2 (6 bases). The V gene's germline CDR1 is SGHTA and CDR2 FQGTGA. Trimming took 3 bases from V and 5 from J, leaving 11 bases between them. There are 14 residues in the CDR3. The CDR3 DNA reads TGTGCCAGCAGCTTGGGGGGAGTTGACAATGAGCAGTTCTTC. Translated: CASSLGGVDNEQFF. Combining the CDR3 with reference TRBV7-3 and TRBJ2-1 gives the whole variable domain GAGVSQTPSNKVTEKGKYVELRCDPISGHTALYWYRQSLGQGPEFLIYFQGTGAADDSGLPNDRFFAVRPEGSVSTLKIQRTERGDSAVYLCASSLGGVDNEQFFGPGTRLTVL.

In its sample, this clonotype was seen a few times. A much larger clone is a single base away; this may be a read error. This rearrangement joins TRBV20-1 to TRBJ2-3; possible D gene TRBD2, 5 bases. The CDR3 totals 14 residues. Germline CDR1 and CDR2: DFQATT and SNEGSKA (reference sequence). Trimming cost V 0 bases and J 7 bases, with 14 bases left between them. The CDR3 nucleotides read TGCAGTGCTAGAGATGGACTCGGCGGTTATACGCAGTATTTT. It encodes CSARDGLGGYTQYF.

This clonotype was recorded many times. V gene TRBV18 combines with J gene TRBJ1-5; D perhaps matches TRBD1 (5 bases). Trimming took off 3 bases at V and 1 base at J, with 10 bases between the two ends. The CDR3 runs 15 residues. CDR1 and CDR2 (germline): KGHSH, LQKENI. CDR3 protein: CASSPAGGSNQPQHF. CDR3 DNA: TGTGCCAGCTCACCGGCCGGGGGAAGCAATCAGCCCCAGCATTTT.

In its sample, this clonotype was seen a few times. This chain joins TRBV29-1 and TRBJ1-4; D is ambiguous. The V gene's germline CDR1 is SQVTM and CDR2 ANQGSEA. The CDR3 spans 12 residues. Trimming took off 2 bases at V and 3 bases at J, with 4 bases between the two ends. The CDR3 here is CSVETPNEKLFF. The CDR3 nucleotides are TGCAGCGTTGAAACTCCTAATGAAAAACTGTTTTTT.

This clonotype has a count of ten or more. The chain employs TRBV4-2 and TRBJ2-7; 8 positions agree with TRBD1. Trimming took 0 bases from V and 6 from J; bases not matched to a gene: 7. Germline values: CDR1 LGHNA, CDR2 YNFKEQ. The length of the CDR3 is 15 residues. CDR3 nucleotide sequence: TGTGCCAGCAGCCAAGACCACAGCAGGGGGCTCGAGCAGTACTTC. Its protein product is CASSQDHSRGLEQYF.

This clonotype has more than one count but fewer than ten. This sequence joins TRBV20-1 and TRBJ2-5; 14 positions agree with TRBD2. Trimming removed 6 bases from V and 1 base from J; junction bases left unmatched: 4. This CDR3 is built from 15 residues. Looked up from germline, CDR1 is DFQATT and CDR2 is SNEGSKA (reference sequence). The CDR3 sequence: CSAGLAGGSQETQYF. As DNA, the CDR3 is TGCAGTGCAGGACTAGCGGGAGGTAGCCAAGAGACCCAGTACTTC.

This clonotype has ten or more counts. As DNA, the CDR3 is TGTGCCAGCAGCAAAGCGTCCAGCGGGAGAGGTTACAATGAGCAGTTCTTC. Its protein product is CASSKASSGRGYNEQFF. The rearrangement links TRBV21-1 to TRBJ2-1; TRBD2, the D gene given by the table, was not confirmed from the DNA. TRBV21-1 is reported as a pseudogene. This CDR3 has 17 amino acids.

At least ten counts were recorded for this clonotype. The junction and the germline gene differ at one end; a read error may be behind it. CDR3 in amino acids: CASSLQGGQPQHF. DNA for the CDR3: TGTGCCAGCAGTTTACAGGGCGGGCAGCCCCAGCATTTT. The chain links TRBV5-1 to TRBJ1-5; the D gene is possibly TRBD1 (6 bases). CDR1 is SGHRS and CDR2 is YFSETQ in the germline V gene. The CDR3 is made up of 13 amino acids.